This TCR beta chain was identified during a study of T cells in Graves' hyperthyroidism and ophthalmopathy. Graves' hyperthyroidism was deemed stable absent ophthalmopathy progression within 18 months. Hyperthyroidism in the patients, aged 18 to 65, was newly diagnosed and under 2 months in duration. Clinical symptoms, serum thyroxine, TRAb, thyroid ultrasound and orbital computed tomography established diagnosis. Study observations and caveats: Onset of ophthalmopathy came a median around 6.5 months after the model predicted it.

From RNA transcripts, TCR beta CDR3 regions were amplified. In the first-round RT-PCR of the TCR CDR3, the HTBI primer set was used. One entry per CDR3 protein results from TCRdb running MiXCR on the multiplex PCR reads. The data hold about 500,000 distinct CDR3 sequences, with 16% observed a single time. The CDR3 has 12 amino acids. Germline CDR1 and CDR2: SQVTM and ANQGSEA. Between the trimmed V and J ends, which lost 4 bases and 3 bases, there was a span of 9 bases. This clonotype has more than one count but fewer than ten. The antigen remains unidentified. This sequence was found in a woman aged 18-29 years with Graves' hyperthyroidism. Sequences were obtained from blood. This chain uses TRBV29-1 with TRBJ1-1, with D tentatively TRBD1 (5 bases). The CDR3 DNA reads TGCAGCGTTGCGGGGCAGTACACTGAAGCTTTCTTT. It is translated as CSVAGQYTEAFF.